One T cell receptor (beta chain) is described in this entry. This sample was included in a study of Graves' ophthalmopathy and Graves' hyperthyroidism. Amplification from RNA transcripts yielded the TCR beta CDR3 regions. First-round RT-PCR relied on HTBI primers, and a second-round multiplex PCR came next. Each CDR3 protein is one row after TCRdb ran MiXCR on the multiplex PCR reads. The table includes around 1.1 million distinct CDR3 sequences, less than 45% detected once. This receptor was obtained from an adult man with Graves' hyperthyroidism. The sample comprised peripheral blood or thyroid tissue (not recorded which).

CDR3 nucleotide sequence: TGTGCCAGCCGGGGGACAGGGGTTGAAGCTTTCTTT. Translation gives CASRGTGVEAFF. The chain links TRBV27 to TRBJ1-1, with TRBD1 matching 10 bases. J was trimmed by 7 bases and V by 8 bases; bases with no gene match: 4. This CDR3 has 12 amino acids. The germline gives CDR1 MNHEY, CDR2 SMNVEV (reference sequence).